These T cell receptor beta chains were read from a single sample in a study of T cell responses to AZD1222 COVID-19 vaccine. This table comes from immunoSEQ multiplex PCR, and its TCRdb copy is limited to in-frame clones, with some not included. The sample holds some 200,000 clones, roughly 94% seen once. The specimen comprised peripheral blood, sampled 28 days after the second dose of the MenACWY control vaccine. These receptors were taken from an adult who received the MenACWY meningococcal vaccine as a control. Each CDR3 is given with its conserved first and last residue. D genes are given only for firm matches. Clone size is stated in some rows and not others, as once, few, many or a class when expanded.

v_call,j_call,d_call,clone_size,cdr3_nt,cdr3_aa
TRBV7-2,TRBJ1-5,NA,NA,TGTGCCAGCAGCGCCGACAGTAACAATCAGCCCCAGCATTTT,CASSADSNNQPQHF
TRBV18,TRBJ1-2,TRBD1,NA,TGTGCCAGCTCCACCTCGGGACAGGGAGGAGGATATGGCTACACCTTC,CASSTSGQGGGYGYTF
TRBV28,TRBJ1-6,NA,NA,TGTGCCAGCACTCCGGACAGCCCGCACACTTCACCCCTCCACTTT,CASTPDSPHTSPLHF
TRBV28,TRBJ2-7,NA,once,TGTGCCAGCAGTTTTCAGGTATCCTACGAGCAGTACTTC,CASSFQVSYEQYF
TRBV14,TRBJ2-7,NA,NA,TGTGCCAGCAGCCCCGGACCCTACGAGCAGTACTTC,CASSPGPYEQYF
TRBV18,TRBJ2-1,NA,NA,TGTGCCAGCTCACCCCTGGATAGCTCCTACAATGAGCAGTTCTTC,CASSPLDSSYNEQFF
TRBV7-2,TRBJ2-4,TRBD1,NA,TGTGCCAGCAGCTTAGACAGGGGACACATTCAGTACTTC,CASSLDRGHIQYF
TRBV30,TRBJ1-6,NA,NA,TGTGCCTGGAGTGTATCTTGGGAGAGCTCCTATAATTCACCCCTCCACTTT,CAWSVSWESSYNSPLHF
TRBV11-2,TRBJ1-1,NA,NA,TGTGCCAGCAGCCTCGCAATCGGAATTCGGGAAGCTTTCTTT,CASSLAIGIREAFF
TRBV15,TRBJ1-1,NA,once,TGTGCCACCAGCAGAGGGACCAGCCCTGAAGCTTTCTTT,CATSRGTSPEAFF
TRBV3-1/TRBV3-2,TRBJ2-7,NA,NA,TGTGCCAGCAGCCCCTTCTCCCGGGACGAGCAGTACTTC,CASSPFSRDEQYF
TRBV6-5,TRBJ1-1,NA,NA,TGTGCCAGCACCTCCTACCCAGGAAAAGCTTTCTTT,CASTSYPGKAFF
TRBV12-5,TRBJ2-3,TRBD2,NA,TGTGCTAGTGGTTTGGTACTAGCGGGAGGGGCAGATACGCAGTATTTT,CASGLVLAGGADTQYF
TRBV19,TRBJ2-2,TRBD1,NA,TGTGCCAGTAGTACCGGGACAGTGAACACCGGGGAGCTGTTTTTT,CASSTGTVNTGELFF
TRBV5-4,TRBJ2-2,NA,NA,TGTGCCAGCAGCCCAAGACTGACCGGGGAGCTGTTTTTT,CASSPRLTGELFF
TRBV9,TRBJ2-1,NA,NA,TGTGCCAGCAGCGCAACGACTGCACCCAACAATGAGCAGTTCTTC,CASSATTAPNNEQFF
TRBV7-2,TRBJ2-1,TRBD1,NA,TGTGCCAGCAGCTTAGGGGGACAGGGGGTAATTGAGCAGTTCTTC,CASSLGGQGVIEQFF
TRBV4-1,TRBJ1-3,NA,NA,TGCGCCAGCAGCCCCGGGTGGGCGGCTGGAAACACCATATATTTT,CASSPGWAAGNTIYF
TRBV29-1,TRBJ1-1,NA,NA,TGCAGCGTTGAGGCAGCTGAAGCTTTCTTT,CSVEAAEAFF
TRBV5-1,TRBJ2-2,NA,NA,TGCGCCAGCAGCGGGTGGTCAGCGAACACCGGGGAGCTGTTTTTT,CASSGWSANTGELFF
TRBV14,TRBJ1-1,NA,NA,TGTGCCAGCAGCCCGACAGTAAGTCTCACTGAAGCTTTCTTT,CASSPTVSLTEAFF
TRBV30,TRBJ1-3,NA,NA,TGTGCCTGGAGTGGGGTCATGCCCCGGGCCTCCTCTGGAAACACCATATATTTT,CAWSGVMPRASSGNTIYF
TRBV7-9,TRBJ1-1,NA,NA,TGTGCCAGCAGCCCGCAGGGGCAGAACACTGAAGCTTTCTTT,CASSPQGQNTEAFF
TRBV29-1,TRBJ2-7,TRBD1,NA,TGCAGCGTTGGACAGGGCCGGACCTACGAGCAGTACTTC,CSVGQGRTYEQYF
TRBV6-5,TRBJ1-4,NA,NA,TGTGCCAGCAGCGACAGGTGGGGGGCAACGGAAAAACTGTTTTTT,CASSDRWGATEKLFF
TRBV28,TRBJ1-1,TRBD1,NA,TGTGCCAGCAGTCCCAGGACAGGGCCCACTGAAGCTTTCTTT,CASSPRTGPTEAFF
TRBV5-1,TRBJ2-1,NA,NA,TGCGCCAGCAGAATCGGGACGGCCTCCTACAATGAGCAGTTCTTC,CASRIGTASYNEQFF
TRBV29-1,TRBJ2-2,NA,NA,TGCAGCGTCAGCTCGGTGGAACTTAATAGGGACACCGGGGAGCTGTTTTTT,CSVSSVELNRDTGELFF
TRBV7-9,TRBJ2-1,NA,NA,TGTGCCAGCAGCTTAGGGGCAGGGAGCTCCTACAATGAGCAGTTCTTC,CASSLGAGSSYNEQFF